This passage covers 29 T cell receptor beta chains from one sample sequenced in a study of cytotoxic CD8 clonotypes in ibrutinib-treated CLL. TCRdb keeps only in-frame clones here, not all; method: immunoSEQ multiplex PCR. The sample lists 150,000 to 200,000 clones, approximately 80% occurring once. The source was PBMCs, collected after 12 months of ibrutinib treatment. These receptor sequences come from a human donor with chronic lymphocytic leukemia.

The rearrangement uses TRBV7-2 and TRBJ1-5; TRBD1 is a possible D gene (5 bases). Germline assignment: CDR1 SGHTA and CDR2 FQGNSA. This CDR3 contains 13 residues. V dropped 3 bases and J dropped 5 bases, with 8 bases sitting between them. CDR3 in amino acids: CASSFLGDQPQHF. The DNA of the CDR3 is TGTGCCAGCAGCTTTTTAGGGGATCAGCCCCAGCATTTT.

The rearrangement uses TRBV4-3 and TRBJ1-2; D call uncertain. V lost 0 bases and J 0 bases, leaving 5 bases between the germline ends. This CDR3 comprises 14 residues. Germline values: CDR1 LGHNA, CDR2 YSLEER. This CDR3 reads CASSQDYANYGYTF. In DNA form, the CDR3 reads TGCGCCAGCAGCCAAGATTACGCTAACTATGGCTACACCTTC.

The rearrangement joins TRBV6-5 to TRBJ1-1; D may be TRBD1 (5 bases). The CDR3 sequence is 14 residues long. V dropped 0 bases and J dropped 3 bases, with 8 bases sitting between them. Germline loops: CDR1 MNHEY, CDR2 SVGAGI. The DNA of the CDR3 is TGTGCCAGCAGTTACTCCGACAGCTACACTGAAGCTTTCTTT. The encoded protein is CASSYSDSYTEAFF.

The genes are TRBV9 and TRBJ1-5; D remains unclear. The CDR3 is made up of 10 amino acids. The V gene lost 6 bases and the J gene lost 7 bases, with 5 bases spanning the gap. The germline V gene encodes CDR1 SGDLS and CDR2 YYNGEE. The CDR3 DNA reads TGTGCCAGCATTGGCCAGCCCCAGCATTTT. Translated, it gives CASIGQPQHF.

This clone was counted a few times. The V gene is TRBV7-9, the J gene TRBJ2-3; the D gene is possibly TRBD2 (5 bases). CDR1 is SEHNR, CDR2 FQNEAQ, per germline (reference sequence). This CDR3 is 16 amino acids long. V lost 2 bases to trimming and J lost 0 bases, with 12 bases between them. The CDR3 nucleotides read TGTGCCAGCAGCTTAAGTCGGGGTCACAGCACAGATACGCAGTATTTT. It yields the protein CASSLSRGHSTDTQYF.

The chain combines TRBV6-5 with TRBJ1-6; TRBD1 is a possible D gene (5 bases). V shed 0 bases and J shed 6 bases, with 9 bases lying between them. Germline V gene lookup returns CDR1 MNHEY and CDR2 SVGAGI. CDR3 length equals 15 residues. CDR3 coding DNA: TGTGCCAGCAGTTACTCGGGGCAGCTTAATTCACCCCTCCACTTT. This sequence encodes CASSYSGQLNSPLHF.

A few counts support this clone. The rearrangement uses TRBV7-2 and TRBJ2-1, with 7 bases aligning to TRBD1. V shed 4 bases and J 1 base; nucleotides not matched to a gene: 4. Per germline, CDR1 SGHTA and CDR2 FQGNSA. The CDR3 covers 15 residues. CDR3 nucleotides: TGTGCCAGCAGCTCCTCGGGACAGTCCTACAATGAGCAGTTCTTC. It specifies CASSSSGQSYNEQFF. Supplemented by reference TRBV7-2 and TRBJ2-1, the full variable domain reads GAGVSQSPSNKVTEKGKDVELRCDPISGHTALYWYRQSLGQGLEFLIYFQGNSAPDKSGLPSDRFSAERTGGSVSTLTIQRTQQEDSAVYLCASSSSGQSYNEQFFGPGTRLTVL.

The genes are TRBV5-1 and TRBJ2-2, with D perhaps TRBD1 (6 bases). The V gene's germline CDR1 is SGHRS and CDR2 YFSETQ. With 4 bases removed from V and 7 bases from J, the gap between germline ends came to 11 bases. The CDR3 runs to 13 residues. The CDR3 DNA reads TGCGCCAGCAGCCGGACAGATGGCGGGGAGCTGTTTTTT. Its translation: CASSRTDGGELFF.

V usage is TRBV19 and J usage is TRBJ2-5, with D perhaps assigned TRBD1 or TRBD2 (5 bases each). Germline V CDR1 and CDR2: LNHDA, SQIVND (reference sequence). V was trimmed by 4 bases and J by 2 bases, leaving 14 bases between them. This CDR3 has 15 residues. CDR3 nucleotide sequence: TGTGCCAGTAGTACCTCGGGGCTACCGCAAGAGACCCAGTACTTC. Its translation: CASSTSGLPQETQYF.

The V call is TRBV7-3, the J call TRBJ2-2; D gene unclear. CDR1 and CDR2 from the germline V gene are SGHTA and FQGTGA. This CDR3 is 16 amino acids long. The V and J ends lost 1 base and 0 bases respectively, with 9 bases between them. The CDR3 loop reads CASSLIYGANTGELFF. Here the CDR3 DNA reads TGTGCCAGCAGCTTAATATACGGCGCGAACACCGGGGAGCTGTTTTTT.

The rearrangement uses TRBV7-9 and TRBJ1-1; unclear D gene. The CDR3 sequence is 16 residues long. Germline V CDR1 and CDR2: SEHNR, FQNEAQ (reference sequence). Trimming cost V 2 bases and J 2 bases, with 15 bases left between them. The CDR3 protein is CASSLRTGAQNTEAFF. The CDR3 bases are TGTGCCAGCAGCTTAAGGACCGGAGCCCAAAACACTGAAGCTTTCTTT. The full variable domain, its missing parts supplied by reference TRBV7-9 and TRBJ1-1, is DTGVSQNPRHKITKRGQNVTFRCDPISEHNRLYWYRQTLGQGPEFLTYFQNEAQLEKSRLLSDRFSAERPKGSFSTLEIQRTEQGDSAMYLCASSLRTGAQNTEAFFGQGTRLTVV.

The V and J genes are TRBV28 and TRBJ2-3; D remains unclear. Trimming removed 2 bases at V and 0 bases at J, with 6 bases between. CDR1 and CDR2 from the germline V gene are MDHEN and SYDVKM. The CDR3 is 14 amino acids. In DNA, the CDR3 is TGTGCCAGCAGTTTACGCCTAAGCACAGATACGCAGTATTTT. It yields the protein CASSLRLSTDTQYF.

The chain recombines TRBV12-2 with TRBJ1-1; the table's D gene call, TRBD1, was not cross checked with the DNA. TRBV12-2 is designated a pseudogene. The CDR3 has 19 residues. In DNA, the CDR3 is TGTGCAAGTCGCTTCGCCCCCCCCGGGGCAGGGGTCTCGAACACTGAAGCTTTCTTT. Its protein product is CASRFAPPGAGVSNTEAFF.

CDR3 in amino acids: CASRRGGQRGNTIYF. DNA of the CDR3: TGTGCCAGCAGGAGAGGGGGCCAGAGAGGAAACACCATATATTTT. The genes are TRBV7-2 and TRBJ1-3; the match to TRBD1 covers 7 bases. This CDR3 has 15 residues. Germline trimming cut 6 bases from V and 4 bases from J; bases unmatched to any gene: 9. Germline V gene sequence: CDR1 SGHTA, CDR2 FQGNSA.

The gene calls are TRBV11-2 and TRBJ2-1; TRBD1 aligns across 7 bases. The CDR3 sequence is 12 residues long. V lost 3 bases and J lost 10; bases outside the gene matches: 3. Germline V gene sequence: CDR1 SGHAT, CDR2 FQNNGV. In nucleotides, the CDR3 is TGTGCCAGCAGCTTGAGGGGGCTGGAGCAGTTCTTC. It translates to CASSLRGLEQFF.

The rearrangement links TRBV28 to TRBJ1-5; the D gene is possibly TRBD1 (6 bases). Trimming cost V 2 bases and J 6 bases, with 17 bases left between them. The CDR3 sequence is 16 residues long. CDR1 and CDR2 from the germline V gene are MDHEN and SYDVKM. In DNA form, the CDR3 reads TGTGCCAGCAGTTTAATCACAGGGCTGTCAGGTCAGCCCCAGCATTTT. Its protein product is CASSLITGLSGQPQHF.

The J gene is TRBJ2-7, the V gene TRBV4-3; TRBD1 matches at 10 bases. CDR1 and CDR2 from the germline V gene are LGHNA and YSLEER. The CDR3 is 13 residues long. The J segment lost 7 bases and the V segment lost 4 bases, leaving 4 bases of the junction unmatched. The DNA of the CDR3 is TGCGCCAGCAGCCGACAGGGGGCGGAAGAGCAGTACTTC. It is translated as CASSRQGAEEQYF.

V usage is TRBV6-5 and J usage is TRBJ2-7; D gene uncertain. Trimming stripped 0 bases from V and 2 bases from J, with 11 bases between. CDR3 length equals 15 residues. In germline, CDR1 is MNHEY, CDR2 SVGAGI. The CDR3 DNA reads TGTGCCAGCAGTTACTCCCATGTCGGACCCTACGAGCAGTACTTC. This translates into CASSYSHVGPYEQYF.

CDR3: CASSMTQSVRDPYEQYF. DNA of the CDR3: TGTGCCAGTAGTATGACCCAATCCGTACGGGACCCCTACGAGCAGTACTTC. The chain couples TRBV19 to TRBJ2-7; perhaps D is TRBD1 or TRBD2 (5 bases each). There are 17 residues in the CDR3. Germline V gives CDR1 LNHDA, CDR2 SQIVND (reference sequence). V lost 3 bases, J lost 2 bases, and 20 bases lay in between.

The chain employs TRBV6-5 and TRBJ1-3; D remains ambiguous. The CDR3 is 11 residues long. The germline V and J ends were trimmed by 7 bases and 0 bases, with 1 base remaining between them. The V gene's germline CDR1 is MNHEY and CDR2 SVGAGI. The CDR3 spells CASNSGNTIYF. CDR3 DNA sequence: TGTGCCAGCAACTCTGGAAACACCATATATTTT.

The V call is TRBV19, the J call TRBJ1-5; D is perhaps TRBD1 (6 bases). The CDR3 covers 15 residues. V lost 1 base to trimming and J lost 4 bases, with 11 bases between them. From germline, CDR1 is LNHDA and CDR2 SQIVND (reference sequence). The CDR3 here is CASSIGTGWNQPQHF. In DNA form, the CDR3 reads TGTGCCAGTAGTATAGGTACAGGGTGGAATCAGCCCCAGCATTTT.

V and J are TRBV5-1 and TRBJ1-1, with a weak D call TRBD1 (5 bases). The V end was cut by 7 bases, the J end by 4 bases, with 11 bases between. CDR1 SGHRS and CDR2 YFSETQ come from the germline V gene. CDR3 length: 12 residues. The CDR3 DNA reads TGCGCCAGCGGGCCCGGGACCACTGAAGCTTTCTTT. Translation: CASGPGTTEAFF.

This rearrangement joins TRBV18 to TRBJ1-6; D gene unclear. The germline V gene has CDR1 KGHSH and CDR2 LQKENI. The CDR3 spans 16 residues. V dropped 1 base and J dropped 6 bases, with 13 bases sitting between them. CDR3 region: CASSPRTDWSNSPLHF. CDR3 bases: TGTGCCAGCTCACCACGAACTGATTGGAGTAATTCACCCCTCCACTTT. Full variable domain (outside the CDR3, taken from reference TRBV18 and TRBJ1-6): NAGVMQNPRHLVRRRGQEARLRCSPMKGHSHVYWYRQLPEEGLKFMVYLQKENIIDESGMPKERFSAEFPKEGPSILRIQQVVRGDSAAYFCASSPRTDWSNSPLHFGNGTRLTVT.

The DNA of the CDR3 is TGTGCCAGTAGTATGAGCTCAGGGAAGGAAGTAGCCGAGCAGTACTTC. Encoded protein: CASSMSSGKEVAEQYF. The V gene is TRBV19, the J gene TRBJ2-7; D might be TRBD1 (5 bases). Trimming took off 3 bases at V and 6 bases at J, with 21 bases between the two ends. Germline V gene sequence: CDR1 LNHDA, CDR2 SQIVND (reference sequence). CDR3 length equals 16 residues.

The chain is built from TRBV7-3 and TRBJ1-2, with D possibly being TRBD1 (6 bases). The germline V and J ends were trimmed by 3 bases and 0 bases, with 11 bases remaining between them. CDR3 length equals 15 residues. Germline V gives CDR1 SGHTA, CDR2 FQGTGA. The DNA for the CDR3 is TGTGCCAGCAGCTTGGTGCCAGGGGCTAACTATGGCTACACCTTC. Translation: CASSLVPGANYGYTF. Using reference TRBV7-3 and TRBJ1-2 for the parts outside the CDR3, the full variable domain is GAGVSQTPSNKVTEKGKYVELRCDPISGHTALYWYRQSLGQGPEFLIYFQGTGAADDSGLPNDRFFAVRPEGSVSTLKIQRTERGDSAVYLCASSLVPGANYGYTFGSGTRLTVV.

The CDR3 coding sequence is TGTGCCAGCAGCCCCGGACAGGGGTACTCGCAGTACTTC. This encodes CASSPGQGYSQYF. The rearrangement links TRBV11-2 to TRBJ2-7; 9 bases match TRBD1. The trim removed 5 bases at V and 9 bases at J, leaving 8 bases unmatched. The CDR3 runs to 13 residues. The germline gives CDR1 SGHAT, CDR2 FQNNGV.

The chain has TRBV6-5 and TRBJ2-7; D is perhaps TRBD1 (6 bases). CDR3 size: 13 residues. Between the trimmed V and J ends, which lost 6 bases and 6 bases, there was a span of 15 bases. CDR1 is MNHEY, CDR2 SVGAGI, per germline. The CDR3 nucleotides read TGTGCCAGCAGACGAGCAGGGGTAGCCGAGCAGTACTTC. Its translation is CASRRAGVAEQYF.

This clone was observed once. This chain connects TRBV30 to TRBJ1-1; D uncertain. Trimming shortened V by 2 bases and J by 4 bases, and 11 bases separated the two germline ends. The CDR3 length is 13 residues. Germline V gene lookup returns CDR1 GTSNPN and CDR2 SVGIG (reference sequence). The CDR3 bases are TGTGCCTGGAGTAAGGGTGGTGGCACTGAAGCTTTCTTT. It codes for CAWSKGGGTEAFF.

J is TRBJ1-5 and V is TRBV2; the D gene is possibly TRBD1 (5 bases). Germline assignment: CDR1 SNHLY and CDR2 FYNNEI. V shed 6 bases and J shed 9 bases, with 18 bases lying between them. The CDR3 is 14 amino acids. CDR3 DNA sequence: TGTGCCAGCAGGGTAAGAAGGGGACGGCTGCCCCAGCATTTT. Translation gives CASRVRRGRLPQHF.